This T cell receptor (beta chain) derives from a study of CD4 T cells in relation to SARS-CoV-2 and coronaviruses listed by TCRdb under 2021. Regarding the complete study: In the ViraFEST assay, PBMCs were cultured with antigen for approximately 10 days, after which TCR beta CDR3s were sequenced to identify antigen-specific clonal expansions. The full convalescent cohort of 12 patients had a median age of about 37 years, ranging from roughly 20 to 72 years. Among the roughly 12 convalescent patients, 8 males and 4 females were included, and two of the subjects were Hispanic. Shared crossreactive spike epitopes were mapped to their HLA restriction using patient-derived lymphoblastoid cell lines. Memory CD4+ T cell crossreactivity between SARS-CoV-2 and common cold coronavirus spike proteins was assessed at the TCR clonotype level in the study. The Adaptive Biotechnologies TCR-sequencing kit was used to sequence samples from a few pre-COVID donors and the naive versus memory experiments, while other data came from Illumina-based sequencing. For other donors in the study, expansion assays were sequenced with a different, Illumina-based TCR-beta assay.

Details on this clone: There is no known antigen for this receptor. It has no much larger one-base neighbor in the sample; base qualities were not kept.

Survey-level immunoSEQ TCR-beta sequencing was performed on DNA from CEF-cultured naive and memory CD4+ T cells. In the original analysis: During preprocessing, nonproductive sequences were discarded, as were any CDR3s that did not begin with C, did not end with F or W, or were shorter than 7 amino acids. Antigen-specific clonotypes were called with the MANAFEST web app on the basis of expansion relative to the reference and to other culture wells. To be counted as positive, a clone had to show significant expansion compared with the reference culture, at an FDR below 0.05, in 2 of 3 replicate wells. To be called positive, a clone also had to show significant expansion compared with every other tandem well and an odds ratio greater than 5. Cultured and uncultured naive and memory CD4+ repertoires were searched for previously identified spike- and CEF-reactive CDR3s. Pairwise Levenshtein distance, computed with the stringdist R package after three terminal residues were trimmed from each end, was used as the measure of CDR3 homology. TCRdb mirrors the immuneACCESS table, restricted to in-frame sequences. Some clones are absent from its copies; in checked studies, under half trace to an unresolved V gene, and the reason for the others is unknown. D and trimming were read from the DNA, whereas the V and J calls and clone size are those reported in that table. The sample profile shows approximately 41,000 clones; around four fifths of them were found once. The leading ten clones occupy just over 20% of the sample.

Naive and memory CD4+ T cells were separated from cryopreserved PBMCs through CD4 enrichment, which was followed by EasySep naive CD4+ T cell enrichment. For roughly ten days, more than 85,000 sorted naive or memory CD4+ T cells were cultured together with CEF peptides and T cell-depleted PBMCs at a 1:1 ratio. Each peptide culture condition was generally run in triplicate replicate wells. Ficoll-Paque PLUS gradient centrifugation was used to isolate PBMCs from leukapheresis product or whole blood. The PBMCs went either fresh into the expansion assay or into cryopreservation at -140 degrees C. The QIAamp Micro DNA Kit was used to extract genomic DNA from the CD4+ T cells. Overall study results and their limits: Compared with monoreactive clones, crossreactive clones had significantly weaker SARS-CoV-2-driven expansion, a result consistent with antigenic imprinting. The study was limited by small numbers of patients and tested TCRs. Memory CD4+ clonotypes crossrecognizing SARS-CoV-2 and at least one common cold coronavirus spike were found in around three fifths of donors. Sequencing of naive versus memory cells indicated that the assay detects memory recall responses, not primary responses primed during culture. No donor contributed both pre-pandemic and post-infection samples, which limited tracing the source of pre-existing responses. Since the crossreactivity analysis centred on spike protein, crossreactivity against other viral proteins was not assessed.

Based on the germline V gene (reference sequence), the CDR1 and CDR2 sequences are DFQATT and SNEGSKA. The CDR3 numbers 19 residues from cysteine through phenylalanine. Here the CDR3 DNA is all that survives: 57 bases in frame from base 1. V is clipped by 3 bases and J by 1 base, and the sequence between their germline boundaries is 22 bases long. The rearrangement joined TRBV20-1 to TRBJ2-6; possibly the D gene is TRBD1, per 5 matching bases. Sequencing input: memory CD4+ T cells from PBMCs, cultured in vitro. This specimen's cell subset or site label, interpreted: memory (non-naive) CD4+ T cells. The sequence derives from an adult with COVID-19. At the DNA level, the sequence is TGCAGTGCTAGTAGGGGCTTCCAAGCCGACGAATCTGGGGCCAACGTCCTGACTTTC. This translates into CSASRGFQADESGANVLTF.